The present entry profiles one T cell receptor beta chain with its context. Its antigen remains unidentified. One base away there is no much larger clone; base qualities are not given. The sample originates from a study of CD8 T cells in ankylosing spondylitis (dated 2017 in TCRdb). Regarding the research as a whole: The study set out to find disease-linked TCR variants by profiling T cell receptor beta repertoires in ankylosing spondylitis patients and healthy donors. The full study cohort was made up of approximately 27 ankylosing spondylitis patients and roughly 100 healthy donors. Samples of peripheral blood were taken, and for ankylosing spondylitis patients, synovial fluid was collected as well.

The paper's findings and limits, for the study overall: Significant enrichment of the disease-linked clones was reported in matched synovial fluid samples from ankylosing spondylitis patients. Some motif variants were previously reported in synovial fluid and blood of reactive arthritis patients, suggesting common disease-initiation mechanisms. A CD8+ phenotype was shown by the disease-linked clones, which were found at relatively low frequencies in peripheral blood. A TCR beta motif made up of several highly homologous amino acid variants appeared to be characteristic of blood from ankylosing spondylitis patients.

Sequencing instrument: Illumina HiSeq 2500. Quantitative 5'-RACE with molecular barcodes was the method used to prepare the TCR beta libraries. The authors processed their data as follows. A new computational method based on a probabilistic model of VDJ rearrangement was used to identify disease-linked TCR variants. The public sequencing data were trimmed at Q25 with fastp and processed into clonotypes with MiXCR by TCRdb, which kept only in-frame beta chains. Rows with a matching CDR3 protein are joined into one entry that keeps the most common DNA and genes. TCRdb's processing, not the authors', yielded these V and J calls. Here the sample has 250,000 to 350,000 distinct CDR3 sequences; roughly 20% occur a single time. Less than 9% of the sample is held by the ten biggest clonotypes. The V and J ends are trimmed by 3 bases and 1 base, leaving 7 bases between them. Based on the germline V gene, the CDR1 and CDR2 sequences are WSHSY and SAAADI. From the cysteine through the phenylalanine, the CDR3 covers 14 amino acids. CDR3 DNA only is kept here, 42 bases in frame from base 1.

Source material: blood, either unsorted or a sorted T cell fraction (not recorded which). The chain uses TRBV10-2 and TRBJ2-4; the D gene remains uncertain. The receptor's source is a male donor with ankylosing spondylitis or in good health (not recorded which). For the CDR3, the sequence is CASSDGVAKNIQYF. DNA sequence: TGCGCCAGCAGTGATGGGGTGGCCAAAAACATTCAGTACTTC.